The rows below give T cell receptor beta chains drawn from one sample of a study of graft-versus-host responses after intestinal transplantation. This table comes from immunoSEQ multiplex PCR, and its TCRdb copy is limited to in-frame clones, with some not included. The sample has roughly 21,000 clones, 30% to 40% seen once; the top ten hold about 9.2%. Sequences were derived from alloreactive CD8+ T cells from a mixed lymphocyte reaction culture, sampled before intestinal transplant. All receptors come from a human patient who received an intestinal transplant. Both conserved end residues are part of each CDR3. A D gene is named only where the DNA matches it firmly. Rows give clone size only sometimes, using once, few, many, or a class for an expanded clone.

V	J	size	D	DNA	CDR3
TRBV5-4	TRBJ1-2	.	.	TGTGCCAGCGGATTGACTGAAGGGGTCTATGGCTACACCTTC	CASGLTEGVYGYTF
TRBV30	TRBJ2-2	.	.	TGTGCCTTACAGTCGCTCACCGGGGAGCTGTTTTTT	CALQSLTGELFF
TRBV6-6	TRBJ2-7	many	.	TGTGCCAGCAGTTACTTCTCCTACGAGCAGTACTTC	CASSYFSYEQYF
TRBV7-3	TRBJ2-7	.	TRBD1	TGTGCCAGCAGCTTGGCAGGGGGAACCTACGAGCAGTACTTC	CASSLAGGTYEQYF
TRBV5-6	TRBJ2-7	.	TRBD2	TGTGCCAGCAGCTTGGGACTAGCTTTCTACGAGCAGTACTTC	CASSLGLAFYEQYF
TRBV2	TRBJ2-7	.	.	TGTGCCAGCAGCGAAAAATACGAGCAGTACTTC	CASSEKYEQYF
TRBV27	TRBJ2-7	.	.	TGTGCCAGCAGTCCTTGGGGGGCCTCCTACGAGCAGTACTTC	CASSPWGASYEQYF
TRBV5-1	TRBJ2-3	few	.	TGCGCCAGCAGCTTGGAATCAATCACAGATACGCAGTATTTT	CASSLESITDTQYF
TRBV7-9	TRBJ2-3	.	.	TGTGCCAGCTGCGGGCGATACACAGATACGCAGTATTTT	CASCGRYTDTQYF
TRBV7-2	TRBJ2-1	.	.	TGTGCCAGTTACAATGAGCAGTTCTTC	CASYNEQFF
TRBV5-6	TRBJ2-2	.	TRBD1	TGTGCCAGCAGCTCCCGGGACAGGGGGCCAAACGGGGAGCTGTTTTTT	CASSSRDRGPNGELFF
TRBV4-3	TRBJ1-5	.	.	TGCGCCAGCAGCCAAGATGAGGGGTGGAATCAGCCCCAGCATTTT	CASSQDEGWNQPQHF
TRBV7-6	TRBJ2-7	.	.	TGTGCCAGCAGCTTAGGAGGGACAACCTACGAGCAGTACTTC	CASSLGGTTYEQYF
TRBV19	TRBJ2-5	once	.	TGTGCCAGTAGTATGGGGCCGGGACTTGAAGAGACCCAGTACTTC	CASSMGPGLEETQYF
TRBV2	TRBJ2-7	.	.	TGTGCCAGCATTGGGGAAAACTTTTACGAGCAGTACTTC	CASIGENFYEQYF
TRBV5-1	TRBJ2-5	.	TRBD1	TGCGCCAGCAGCCCGGGACAGGGGCGGAACGGGCAGTACTTC	CASSPGQGRNGQYF
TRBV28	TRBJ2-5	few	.	TGTGCCAGCAGTTTATGGGGCACAGGGGAGGGGACCCAGTACTTC	CASSLWGTGEGTQYF
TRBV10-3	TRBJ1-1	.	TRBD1	TGTGCCAGCAGGACAGGGATTAACACTGAAGCTTTCTTT	CASRTGINTEAFF
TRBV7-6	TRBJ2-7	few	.	TGTGCCAGTGGAATAGGGGCAGGGGCCGTGTACGAGCAGTACTTC	CASGIGAGAVYEQYF
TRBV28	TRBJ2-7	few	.	TGTGCCAGCAGTAGCCCGAATTTTGGACGGTTAGCGGAAACCTACGAGCAGTACTTC	CASSSPNFGRLAETYEQYF
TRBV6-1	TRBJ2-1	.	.	TGTGCCAGCAGTGAAGACCTTAATGAGCAGTTCTTC	CASSEDLNEQFF
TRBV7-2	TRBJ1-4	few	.	TGTGCCAGCAGCTTATCTCCGAATGAAAAACTGTTTTTT	CASSLSPNEKLFF
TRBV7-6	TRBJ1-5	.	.	TGTGCCAGCAGCTCAGGAGGGGCTAGCAATCAGCCCCAGCATTTT	CASSSGGASNQPQHF
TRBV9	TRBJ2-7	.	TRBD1	TGTGCCAGCAGCGTAGCCGGGACAGGGGGGAACGAGCAGTACTTC	CASSVAGTGGNEQYF
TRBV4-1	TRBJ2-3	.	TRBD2	TGCGCCATCCGCGGGGGAGGGACAGATACGCAGTATTTT	CAIRGGGTDTQYF
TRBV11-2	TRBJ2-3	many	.	TGTGCCAGCAGCTCCCGAGAGGCTCTACTCACAGATACGCAGTATTTT	CASSSREALLTDTQYF
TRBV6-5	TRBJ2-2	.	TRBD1	TGTGCCAGCAGTTACCGGGACAGGGACCCCGGGGAGCTGTTTTTT	CASSYRDRDPGELFF
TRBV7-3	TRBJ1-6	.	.	TGTGCCAGCAGCTTAACTGGCTATAATTCACCCCTCCACTTT	CASSLTGYNSPLHF
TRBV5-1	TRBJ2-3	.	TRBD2	TGCGCCAGCAGCACGAGGACTAGCGGGACTAGCACAGATACGCAGTATTTT	CASSTRTSGTSTDTQYF
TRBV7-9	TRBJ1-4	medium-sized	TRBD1	TGTGCCAGCGGGCCAGGGGGCGTAGAGGAAAAACTGTTTTTT	CASGPGGVEEKLFF
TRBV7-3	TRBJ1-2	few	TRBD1	TGTGCCAGCAGGCGGGGCAGGGGGCATGGCTACACCTTC	CASRRGRGHGYTF
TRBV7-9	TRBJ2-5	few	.	TGTGCCAGCAGCCCCCCGGGGGTGGCTCAAGAGACCCAGTACTTC	CASSPPGVAQETQYF
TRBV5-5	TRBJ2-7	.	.	TGTGCCAGCAACCTACAGGGATGGAACGAGCAGTACTTC	CASNLQGWNEQYF
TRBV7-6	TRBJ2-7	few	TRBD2	TGTGCCAGCAGCTTAGGGGTAGCGGGAGGCTACGAGCAGTACTTC	CASSLGVAGGYEQYF
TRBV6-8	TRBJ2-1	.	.	TGTGCCAGCAGTTACTCCCAGGAGCAGTTCTTC	CASSYSQEQFF
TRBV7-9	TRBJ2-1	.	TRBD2	TGTGCCAGCAGCTCGGGGGGACTAGCGAAAAGCTCCTACAATGAGCAGTTCTTC	CASSSGGLAKSSYNEQFF
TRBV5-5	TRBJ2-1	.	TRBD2	TGTGCCAGCAGCCCATGGGCCCCGGCTAGCGGGAGATATGAGCAGTTCTTC	CASSPWAPASGRYEQFF
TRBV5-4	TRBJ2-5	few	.	TGTGCCAGCAGCCCCTGGAGCGAGGAGACCCAGTACTTC	CASSPWSEETQYF
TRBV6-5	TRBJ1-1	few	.	TGTGCCAGCAGTTTAACAGAGAACACTGAAGCTTTCTTT	CASSLTENTEAFF
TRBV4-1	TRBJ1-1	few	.	TGCGCCAGCAGCCAAGCAGGACTTACTGAAGCTTTCTTT	CASSQAGLTEAFF
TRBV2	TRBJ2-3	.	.	TGTGCCGTCAGTCCTCGGCCAGATACGCAGTATTTT	CAVSPRPDTQYF
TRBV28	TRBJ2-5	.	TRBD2	TGTGCCAGCAGTTTTTCTCCGCTAGCGGGACTCTACCTGTACCAAGAGACCCAGTACTTC	CASSFSPLAGLYLYQETQYF
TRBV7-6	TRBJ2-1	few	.	TGTGCCAGCAGCCGAGCAGCCTCCTACAATGAGCAGTTCTTC	CASSRAASYNEQFF
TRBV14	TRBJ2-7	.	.	TGTGCCAGCAGCCAAATCAGATTCGAGCAGTACTTC	CASSQIRFEQYF